The clone carrying this T cell receptor (beta chain) was detected only a few times. What it binds is not known. Treatment denoted: roughly ten-day PBMC culture with coronavirus spike peptide pools or control peptides (ViraFEST assay). Following expansion of antigen-specific T cells with peptide pools, ViraFEST then sequenced TCRs. This record comes from a study of vaccination and CD4 T cells after COVID-19. Study background: Convalescent study patients returned SARS-CoV-2 positive nasal swab PCR results, with 8 to 10 mild cases and one severe.

Sequence data for DNA of cultured CD4+ T cells were generated by the Oncomine TCR Beta short-read assay. TCRdb recomputed calls from the PCR reads with MiXCR, one row per CDR3 protein. Here the sample spans just under 20,000 distinct CDR3 sequences, about 51% being singletons. Germline lookup yields CDR1 LNHNV and CDR2 YYDKDF (reference sequence). CDR3 length: 13 residues. V dropped 1 base and J dropped 9 bases, with 12 bases sitting between them. The rearrangement links TRBV15 to TRBJ1-2; no definite D call. The sequenced sample consisted of CD4+ T cells from blood, cultured in vitro. The sequence derives from a human donor who had recovered from COVID-19. The CDR3 coding sequence is TGTGCCACCAGCAGAGTTCGGATGGAGAGCTACACCTTC. Protein product: CATSRVRMESYTF.